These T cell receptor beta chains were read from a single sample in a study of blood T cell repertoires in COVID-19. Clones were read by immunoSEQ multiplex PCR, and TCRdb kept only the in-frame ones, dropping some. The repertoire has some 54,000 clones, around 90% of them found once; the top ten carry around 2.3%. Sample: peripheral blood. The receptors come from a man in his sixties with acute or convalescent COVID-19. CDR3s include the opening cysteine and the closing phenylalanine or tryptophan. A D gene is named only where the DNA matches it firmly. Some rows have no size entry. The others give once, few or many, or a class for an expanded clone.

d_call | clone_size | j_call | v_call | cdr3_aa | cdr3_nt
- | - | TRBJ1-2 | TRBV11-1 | CASSPRGNYGYTF | TGTGCCAGCAGCCCGCGAGGGAACTATGGCTACACCTTC
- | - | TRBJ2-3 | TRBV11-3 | CASSSNTDTQYF | TGTGCCAGCAGCTCTAACACAGATACGCAGTATTTT
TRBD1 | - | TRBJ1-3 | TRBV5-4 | CASSRQGVAGNTIYF | TGTGCCAGCAGCCGACAGGGTGTTGCAGGAAACACCATATATTTT
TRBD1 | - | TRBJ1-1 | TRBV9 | CASSVGASGGNTEAFF | TGTGCCAGCAGCGTAGGGGCTTCAGGGGGAAACACTGAAGCTTTCTTT
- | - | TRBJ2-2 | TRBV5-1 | CASSLTGAHGELFF | TGCGCCAGCAGCTTGACGGGAGCTCACGGGGAGCTGTTTTTT
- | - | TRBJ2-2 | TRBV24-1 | CATSDSGTTNTGELFF | TGTGCCACCAGTGATAGTGGCACCACGAACACCGGGGAGCTGTTTTTT
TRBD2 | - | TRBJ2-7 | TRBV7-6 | CASSSRLAGGLHEQYF | TGTGCCAGCAGCTCCAGACTAGCGGGAGGCCTCCACGAGCAGTACTTC
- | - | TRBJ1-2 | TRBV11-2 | CASSLGLQNGYTF | TGTGCCAGCAGCTTAGGTCTGCAGAATGGCTACACCTTC
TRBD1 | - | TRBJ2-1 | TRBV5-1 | CASSPTRQGLYNEQFF | TGCGCCAGCAGCCCTACCCGACAGGGCCTTTACAATGAGCAGTTCTTC
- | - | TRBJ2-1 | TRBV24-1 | CATSDFRIYNEQFF | TGTGCCACCAGTGATTTTCGTATTTACAATGAGCAGTTCTTC
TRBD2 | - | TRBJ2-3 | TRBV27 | CASSLLRLAGRGTDTQYF | TGTGCCAGCAGTTTGCTCAGACTAGCGGGAAGAGGCACAGATACGCAGTATTTT
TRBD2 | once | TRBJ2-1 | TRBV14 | CASSQETFSGRINEQFF | TGTGCCAGCAGCCAGGAAACCTTTAGCGGGAGGATCAATGAGCAGTTCTTC
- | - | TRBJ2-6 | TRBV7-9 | CASSLEGAGANVLTF | TGTGCCAGCAGCTTAGAAGGGGCTGGGGCCAACGTCCTGACTTTC
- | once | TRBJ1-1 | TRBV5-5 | CASSLSGAPRTEAFF | TGTGCCAGCAGCTTGTCAGGGGCCCCGAGGACTGAAGCTTTCTTT
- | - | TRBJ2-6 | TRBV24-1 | CATSEASGANVLTF | TGTGCCACCAGTGAGGCCTCTGGGGCCAACGTCCTGACTTTC
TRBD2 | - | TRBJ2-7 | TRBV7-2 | CASSSPTSGSLYEQYF | TGTGCCAGCAGCTCCCCGACTAGCGGGAGCCTCTACGAGCAGTACTTC
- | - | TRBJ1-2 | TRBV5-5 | CASSTQGHRYTF | TGTGCCAGCAGCACACAGGGTCATCGCTACACCTTC
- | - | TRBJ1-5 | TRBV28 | CASSLAGARNQPQHF | TGTGCCAGCAGTTTAGCTGGGGCACGCAATCAGCCCCAGCATTTT
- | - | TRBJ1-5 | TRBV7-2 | CASSLRSGVDQPQHF | TGTGCCAGCAGCTTACGGTCAGGGGTAGACCAACCCCAGCATTTT
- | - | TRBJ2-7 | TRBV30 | CAWSVSPEQYF | TGTGCCTGGAGTGTTAGTCCCGAGCAGTACTTC
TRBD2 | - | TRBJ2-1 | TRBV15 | CATSRELAGVSEEQFF | TGTGCCACCAGCAGAGAACTAGCGGGAGTAAGTGAGGAGCAGTTCTTC
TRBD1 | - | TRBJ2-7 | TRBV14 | CASSRGDSRYEQYF | TGTGCCAGCAGCCGTGGGGACAGTCGATACGAGCAGTACTTC
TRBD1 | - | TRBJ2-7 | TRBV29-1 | CSVGTGSYEQYF | TGCAGCGTGGGGACAGGATCCTACGAGCAGTACTTC
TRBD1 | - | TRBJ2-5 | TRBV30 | CACRTGGETQYF | TGTGCCTGCAGGACAGGGGGTGAGACCCAGTACTTC
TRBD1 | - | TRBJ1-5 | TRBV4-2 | CASSQILTGGGGQPQHF | TGTGCCAGCAGCCAAATTCTTACAGGGGGAGGTGGGCAGCCCCAGCATTTT
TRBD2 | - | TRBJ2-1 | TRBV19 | CATSRLASSYNEQFF | TGTGCCACGTCCAGACTAGCGAGCTCCTACAATGAGCAGTTCTTC
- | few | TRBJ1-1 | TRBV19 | CASSKGGLNTEAFF | TGTGCCAGTAGTAAAGGAGGGTTGAACACTGAAGCTTTCTTT
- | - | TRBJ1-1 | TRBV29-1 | CSVAPQGNTEAFF | TGCAGCGTTGCCCCCCAGGGGAACACTGAAGCTTTCTTT
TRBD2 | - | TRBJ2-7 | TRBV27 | CASSSRAGGPYEQYF | TGTGCCAGCAGTTCAAGGGCGGGAGGGCCCTACGAGCAGTACTTC
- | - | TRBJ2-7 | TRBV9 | CASSEAFRSEQYF | TGTGCCAGCAGCGAAGCGTTCCGTTCCGAGCAGTACTTC
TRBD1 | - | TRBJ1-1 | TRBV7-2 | CASSGGGTGGTEAFF | TGTGCCAGCAGCGGAGGGGGGACAGGGGGTACTGAAGCTTTCTTT
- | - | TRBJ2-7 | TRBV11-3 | CASSSPRGAPAYEQYF | TGTGCCAGCAGCTCGCCCCGGGGGGCTCCCGCCTACGAGCAGTACTTC
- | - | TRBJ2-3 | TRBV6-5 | CASSLRADHTDTQYF | TGTGCCAGCAGTTTGAGAGCGGACCACACAGATACGCAGTATTTT
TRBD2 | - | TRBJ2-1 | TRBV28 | CASSLGGTSGIDEQFF | TGTGCCAGCAGTTTGGGGGGGACTAGCGGGATTGATGAGCAGTTCTTC
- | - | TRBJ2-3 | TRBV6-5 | CASSFSGLNTDTQYF | TGTGCCAGCAGTTTTTCGGGACTGAACACAGATACGCAGTATTTT
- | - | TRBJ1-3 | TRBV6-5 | CASSSWASGNTIYF | TGTGCCAGCAGTTCCTGGGCCTCCGGAAACACCATATATTTT
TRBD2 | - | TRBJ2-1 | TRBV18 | CASSPITSGDYNEQFF | TGTGCCAGCTCACCAATAACTAGCGGAGACTACAATGAGCAGTTCTTC
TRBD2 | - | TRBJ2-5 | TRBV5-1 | CASSLAVAIAGGYQETQYF | TGCGCCAGCAGCTTGGCCGTCGCCATAGCGGGAGGGTACCAAGAGACCCAGTACTTC
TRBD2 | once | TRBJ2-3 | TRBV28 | CASSLAGSTDTQYF | TGTGCCAGCAGTCTAGCGGGAAGCACAGATACGCAGTATTTT
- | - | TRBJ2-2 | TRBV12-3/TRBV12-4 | CASNGGNTGELFF | TGTGCCAGCAACGGGGGGAACACCGGGGAGCTGTTTTTT
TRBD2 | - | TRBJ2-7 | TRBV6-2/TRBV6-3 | CASSNRPGLAGAREQYF | TGTGCCAGCAGCAACCGTCCGGGACTAGCGGGAGCTCGCGAGCAGTACTTC
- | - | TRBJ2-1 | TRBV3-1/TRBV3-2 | CASSRGAPSSYNEQFF | TGTGCCAGCAGCCGTGGGGCGCCGAGCTCCTACAATGAGCAGTTCTTC
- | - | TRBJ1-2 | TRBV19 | CASSLSWDTAYGYTF | TGTGCCAGTAGCTTAAGTTGGGACACAGCCTATGGCTACACCTTC
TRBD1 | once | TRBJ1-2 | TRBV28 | CASRDYPGQGVLF | TGTGCCAGCAGAGACTACCCGGGACAGGGCGTTCTCTTC
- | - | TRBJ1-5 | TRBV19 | CASSDGQYPNQPQHF | TGTGCCAGTAGCGATGGACAGTATCCTAATCAGCCCCAGCATTTT
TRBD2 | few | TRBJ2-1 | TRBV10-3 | CAIGSGGYNEQFF | TGTGCCATTGGGAGCGGGGGCTACAATGAGCAGTTCTTC
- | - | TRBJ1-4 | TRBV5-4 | CASSLAEGEKLFF | TGTGCCAGCAGCTTGGCGGAGGGAGAAAAACTGTTTTTT
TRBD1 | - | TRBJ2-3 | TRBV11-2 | CASSLVGQGASDTQYF | TGTGCCAGCAGCTTAGTAGGACAGGGGGCCTCCGATACGCAGTATTTT
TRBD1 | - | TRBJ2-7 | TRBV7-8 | CASSLDPRGTGRNEQYF | TGTGCCAGCAGCTTAGACCCTCGCGGGACAGGGCGGAACGAGCAGTACTTC
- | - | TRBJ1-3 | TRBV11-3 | CASSLEPGIGNTIYF | TGTGCCAGCAGCTTAGAACCCGGGATTGGAAACACCATATATTTT
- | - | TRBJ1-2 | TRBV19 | CASSIALYGYTF | TGTGCCAGTAGTATAGCGTTGTATGGCTACACCTTC
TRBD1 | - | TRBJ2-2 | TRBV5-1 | CASNGQGALRNTGELFF | TGCGCCAGCAACGGACAGGGAGCTCTGAGGAACACCGGGGAGCTGTTTTTT
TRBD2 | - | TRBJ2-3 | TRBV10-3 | CAIRPGLAPDTQYF | TGTGCCATCAGGCCCGGACTAGCCCCAGATACGCAGTATTTT
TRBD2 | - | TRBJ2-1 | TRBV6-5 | CASSYLRSGKFNEQFF | TGTGCCAGCAGTTACCTTAGGAGCGGGAAGTTCAATGAGCAGTTCTTC
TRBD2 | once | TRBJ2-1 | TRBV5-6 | CASRFTSGEQFF | TGTGCCAGCAGATTCACTAGCGGCGAGCAGTTCTTC
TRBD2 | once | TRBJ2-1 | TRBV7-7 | CASSLSSGRNGNEQFF | TGTGCTAGCAGCTTATCTAGCGGGAGGAATGGGAATGAGCAGTTCTTC
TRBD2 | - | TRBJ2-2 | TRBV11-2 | CASSRDPLAGGPDTGELFF | TGTGCCAGCAGCAGGGACCCCCTAGCGGGAGGGCCGGACACCGGGGAGCTGTTTTTT
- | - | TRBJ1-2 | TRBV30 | CAWATTAEGYTF | TGTGCCTGGGCGACCACAGCGGAAGGCTACACCTTC
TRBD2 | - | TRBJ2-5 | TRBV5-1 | CASSSLAGGETQYF | TGCGCCAGCAGCTCCCTAGCGGGAGGGGAGACCCAGTACTTC
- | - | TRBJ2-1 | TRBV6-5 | CASSPSARGKQFF | TGTGCCAGCAGTCCTAGCGCGCGAGGTAAGCAGTTCTTC